What follows are 23 T cell receptor beta chains derived from one specimen sequenced in a study of CD8 T cells in Susac syndrome. Reverse transcription of roughly 0.45 to 1 ug RNA was carried out with random hexamers. Each CDR3 protein is one row after TCRdb ran MiXCR on the immunoSEQ multiplex PCR reads. The sample has about 300,000 distinct CDR3 sequences; around 89% are singletons. The sample was CD8+ T cells from PBMCs. The receptors were gathered from a human donor with multiple sclerosis.

The rearrangement links TRBV7-6 to TRBJ1-6; maybe TRBD1 (5 bases). The CDR3 runs 13 residues. V was shortened by 8 bases and J by 4 bases, with 9 bases between the two germline ends. Germline CDR1 is SGHVS and CDR2 is FNYEAQ. CDR3 nucleotide sequence: TGTGCCAGCGGGGAGGGGTATAATTCACCCCTCCACTTT. Its protein product is CASGEGYNSPLHF.

The V call is TRBV13, the J call TRBJ1-1; D not certain. Trimming took 5 bases from V and 3 from J, leaving 10 bases between them. The germline CDR1 and CDR2 sequences are PRHDT and FYEKMQ (reference sequence). The CDR3 covers 13 residues. CDR3 in DNA: TGTGCCAGCAGCGGGAGTTTAGACACTGAAGCTTTCTTT. Translated: CASSGSLDTEAFF.

This clonotype was detected only once. The chain joins TRBV5-6 to TRBJ1-2; TRBD1 might be the D (5 bases). The V end was cut by 0 bases, the J end by 4 bases, with 16 bases between. This CDR3 has 16 amino acids. Germline-derived CDR1 and CDR2 are SGHDT and YYEEEE. CDR3 sequence: CASSLGREGSTYGYTF. CDR3 nucleotide sequence: TGTGCCAGCAGCTTGGGCAGGGAGGGTTCTACCTATGGCTACACCTTC.

This chain uses TRBV20-1 with TRBJ2-1; 10 bases are a match to TRBD2. CDR1 and CDR2 from the germline V gene are DFQATT and SNEGSKA (reference sequence). The CDR3 has 16 residues. The V and J ends lost 0 bases and 5 bases, in that order; junction bases with no gene match: 7. The CDR3 DNA is TGCAGTGCTAGAGATCTAACTAGCGGGGAAAACAATGAGCAGTTCTTC. Translating gives CSARDLTSGENNEQFF.

This clonotype was seen once. The V gene is TRBV4-3, the J gene TRBJ2-7, with D possibly TRBD1 on 6 matching bases. Germline values: CDR1 LGHNA, CDR2 YSLEER. The CDR3 has 15 amino acids. Trimming removed 4 bases from V and 0 bases from J, with 13 bases in between. As DNA, the CDR3 is TGCGCCAGCAGCCCTTATACAGGGCACTCCTACGAGCAGTACTTC. It codes for CASSPYTGHSYEQYF.

The chain carries TRBV7-9 and TRBJ1-1; the D is unclear. V was cut by 7 bases and J by 3 bases, with 15 bases left in between. Germline loops: CDR1 SEHNR, CDR2 FQNEAQ (reference sequence). CDR3 length equals 14 residues. CDR3 sequence reads: CASISVGGYTEAFF. CDR3 bases: TGTGCCAGCATTTCCGTCGGCGGTTACACTGAAGCTTTCTTT.

V usage is TRBV20-1 and J usage is TRBJ2-7; 10 nucleotides agree with TRBD1. The CDR3 contains 14 residues. Germline V CDR1 and CDR2: DFQATT, SNEGSKA (reference sequence). The V segment lost 5 bases and the J segment 5 bases; nucleotides outside the gene matches: 9. The CDR3 bases are TGCAGTGCTCGGAGTGGGACAGGGGCCAACGAGCAGTACTTC. Translation: CSARSGTGANEQYF.

The chain joins TRBV19 to TRBJ1-5; TRBD1 might be the D (5 bases). This CDR3 contains 15 residues. With 1 base removed from V and 1 base from J, the gap between germline ends came to 8 bases. Germline-derived CDR1 and CDR2 are LNHDA and SQIVND (reference sequence). CDR3 in amino acids: CASSIGTKSNQPQHF. The CDR3 nucleotides are TGTGCCAGTAGTATAGGGACAAAGAGCAATCAGCCCCAGCATTTT. The variable domain in full, completed from reference TRBV19 and TRBJ1-5, reads DGGITQSPKYLFRKEGQNVTLSCEQNLNHDAMYWYRQDPGQGLRLIYYSQIVNDFQKGDIAEGYSVSREKKESFPLTVTSAQKNPTAFYLCASSIGTKSNQPQHFGDGTRLSIL.

This clonotype was observed a few times. CDR3 residues: CASSLVSDTQYF. The CDR3 coding sequence is TGTGCCAGCAGCTTAGTCTCTGATACGCAGTATTTT. The chain recombines TRBV7-9 with TRBJ2-3; D not certain. The CDR3 runs 12 residues. The V end was cut by 1 base, the J end by 6 bases, with 5 bases between. The V gene's germline CDR1 is SEHNR and CDR2 FQNEAQ (reference sequence).

The J gene is TRBJ2-7, the V gene TRBV4-3; the match to TRBD1 covers 9 bases. The CDR3 loop spans 15 amino acids. Losses at the gene ends were 5 bases for V and 4 bases for J; bases not matched to a gene: 9. Looked up from germline, CDR1 is LGHNA and CDR2 is YSLEER. CDR3 protein: CASSTLGTGNYEQYF. The CDR3 DNA sequence: TGCGCCAGCAGCACCCTCGGGACAGGGAATTACGAGCAGTACTTC.

This clonotype was recorded only once. The rearrangement links TRBV30 to TRBJ2-4; a weak D match, TRBD1 (5 bases). Between the trimmed V and J ends, which lost 1 base and 0 bases, there was a span of 13 bases. Germline V gene lookup returns CDR1 GTSNPN and CDR2 SVGIG (reference sequence). The CDR3 contains 16 residues. This CDR3 is CAWSGSTELAKNIQYF. Written as DNA, the CDR3 is TGTGCCTGGAGTGGATCGACAGAATTAGCCAAAAACATTCAGTACTTC. Looking up the rest from reference TRBV30 and TRBJ2-4 gives the full variable domain: SQTIHQWPATLVQPVGSPLSLECTVEGTSNPNLYWYRQAAGRGLQLLFYSVGIGQISSEVPQNLSASRPQDRQFILSSKKLLLSDSGFYLCAWSGSTELAKNIQYFGAGTRLSVL.

Here the CDR3 reads CSARDPGRDHTEAFF. In DNA form, the CDR3 reads TGCAGTGCTAGAGACCCCGGGAGGGACCACACTGAAGCTTTCTTT. This chain uses TRBV20-1 with TRBJ1-1; maybe TRBD1 (5 bases). This CDR3 contains 15 residues. V was clipped by 0 bases and J by 3 bases, with 14 bases between them. Germline-derived CDR1 and CDR2 are DFQATT and SNEGSKA (reference sequence).

This chain joins TRBV28 and TRBJ1-2; D might be TRBD1 (5 bases). Trimming cost V 10 bases and J 2 bases, with 14 bases left between them. Germline V lookup: CDR1 MDHEN, CDR2 SYDVKM. The CDR3 consists of 13 residues. DNA of the CDR3: TGTGCCATCTCGAACAGGAGGAACTATGGCTACACCTTC. Its protein is CAISNRRNYGYTF.

The genes are TRBV27 and TRBJ2-7; D may match TRBD1 or TRBD2 (5 bases each). From germline, CDR1 is MNHEY and CDR2 SMNVEV (reference sequence). The CDR3 is 14 residues long. V dropped 2 bases and J dropped 2 bases, with 10 bases sitting between them. For the CDR3, the DNA is TGTGCCAGCAGTTTACGAACGGGGCCCTACGAGCAGTACTTC. It yields the protein CASSLRTGPYEQYF.

The chain links TRBV6-4 to TRBJ2-2; 8 bases match TRBD2. Germline CDR1 is MRHNA and CDR2 is SNTAGT. With V trimmed by 8 bases and J by 0 bases, 8 bases remained unmatched. CDR3 length: 16 residues. This CDR3 reads CASASGAGANTGELFF. Here the CDR3 DNA reads TGTGCCAGCGCCTCGGGAGCGGGAGCGAACACCGGGGAGCTGTTTTTT.

This chain joins TRBV24-1 and TRBJ2-1, with D maybe TRBD1 (8 bases). The CDR3 length is 18 residues. Germline values: CDR1 KGHDR, CDR2 SFDVKD. The ends were cut back, 5 bases at V and 8 bases at J, with 27 bases in the middle. The CDR3 coding sequence is TGTGCCACCAGTGTCTTGGGGGGGACAGGAGGCCTGCACCATGAGCAGTTCTTC. Amino acids: CATSVLGGTGGLHHEQFF.

This rearrangement joins TRBV9 to TRBJ2-3; D is unresolved. The length of the CDR3 is 14 residues. Germline V gene lookup returns CDR1 SGDLS and CDR2 YYNGEE. V was pared by 0 bases and J by 3 bases, with 8 bases between. The CDR3 loop reads CASSVETVTDTQYF. The CDR3 DNA follows: TGTGCCAGCAGCGTAGAAACAGTTACAGATACGCAGTATTTT.

This chain joins TRBV29-1 and TRBJ2-7; the D gene is possibly TRBD2 (6 bases). With 3 bases removed from V and 4 bases from J, the gap between germline ends came to 16 bases. Germline V CDR1 and CDR2: SQVTM, ANQGSEA. This CDR3 has 14 amino acids. The DNA of the CDR3 is TGCAGCGTTGAGTTAGGAGGGTTCAATTACGAGCAGTACTTC. The encoded protein is CSVELGGFNYEQYF.

V is TRBV19 and J is TRBJ2-7; perhaps TRBD1 as D (6 bases). Germline CDR1 LNHDA, CDR2 SQIVND (reference sequence). V dropped 5 bases and J dropped 2 bases, with 10 bases sitting between them. CDR3 length equals 13 residues. The CDR3 here is CASSPGAAYEQYF. The CDR3 DNA reads TGTGCCAGTAGTCCAGGGGCCGCCTACGAGCAGTACTTC.

V is TRBV6-6 and J is TRBJ2-1; D uncertain. The CDR3 has 16 amino acids. With 4 bases removed from V and 3 bases from J, the gap between germline ends came to 16 bases. From germline, CDR1 is MNHNY and CDR2 SVGAGI (reference sequence). The CDR3 DNA reads TGTGCCAGCAGTTGGGTACCGGACCTGGACTACAATGAGCAGTTCTTC. It codes for CASSWVPDLDYNEQFF.

V usage is TRBV11-3 and J usage is TRBJ2-1; the D gene is possibly TRBD1 (5 bases). The CDR3 is made up of 16 amino acids. The germline V gene has CDR1 SGHNT and CDR2 YENEEA. Trimming took 7 bases from V and 4 from J, leaving 20 bases between them. The chain's CDR3 is CASNPTGPPIYNEQFF. DNA for the CDR3: TGTGCCAGCAACCCTACAGGCCCCCCTATATACAATGAGCAGTTCTTC.

The V call is TRBV10-3, the J call TRBJ1-5; TRBD1 is a possible D gene (6 bases). Germline loops: CDR1 ENHRY, CDR2 SYGVKD. This CDR3 is built from 14 residues. Trimming removed 3 bases at V and 3 bases at J, with 9 bases between. This chain's CDR3 is CAISDQGPNQPQHF. CDR3 sequence (DNA): TGTGCCATCAGTGACCAGGGGCCCAATCAGCCCCAGCATTTT.

V gene TRBV4-3 combines with J gene TRBJ2-5; D may be TRBD1 or TRBD2 (7 bases each). Trimming took 0 bases from V and 2 from J, leaving 13 bases between them. Germline V gene data show CDR1 as LGHNA and CDR2 as YSLEER. This CDR3 is 16 amino acids long. The DNA of the CDR3 is TGCGCCAGCAGCCAAGACTGGGAGGGACAGCAAGAGACCCAGTACTTC. Protein sequence: CASSQDWEGQQETQYF.